These 9 T cell receptor beta chains share one sample of origin, sequenced in a study of blood T cell repertoires in COVID-19. Some clones are missing from TCRdb's copy, which holds only in-frame ones; the method was immunoSEQ multiplex PCR. The data show over 200,000 clones, with under 85% seen just once and 1.8% held by the top ten. Sequencing was done on a sample of PBMCs or T cells enriched from blood (not recorded which). The receptors come from a man in his 60s who had recovered from COVID-19.

This clone appeared once. The J gene is TRBJ2-5, the V gene TRBV24-1, with 8 nucleotides matching TRBD2. Germline V gene data show CDR1 as KGHDR and CDR2 as SFDVKD. The length of the CDR3 is 17 residues. With V trimmed by 3 bases and J by 0 bases, 8 bases remained unmatched. Written as DNA, the CDR3 is TGTGCCACCAGTGATCGGGGGGGGACATTGTACCAAGAGACCCAGTACTTC. As protein: CATSDRGGTLYQETQYF.

The J gene is TRBJ2-5, the V gene TRBV7-6; weak D call: TRBD1 (5 bases). The CDR3 sequence is 14 residues long. Germline CDR1 SGHVS, CDR2 FNYEAQ. V shed 5 bases and J shed 0 bases, with 10 bases lying between them. CDR3 coding DNA: TGTGCCAGCAGCCGAAGACAGAACCAAGAGACCCAGTACTTC. It codes for CASSRRQNQETQYF.

The gene calls are TRBV24-1 and TRBJ2-3; 7 bases fit TRBD1. This CDR3 contains 15 residues. After removal of 5 bases from V and 4 bases from J, the junction contained 8 bases not matched to a gene. The germline V gene encodes CDR1 KGHDR and CDR2 SFDVKD. CDR3 loop: CATSAPGQFSDTQYF. CDR3 coding DNA: TGTGCCACCAGTGCCCCGGGACAGTTCTCAGATACGCAGTATTTT.

The chain recombines TRBV7-2 with TRBJ1-3, with 7 positions matching TRBD1. Germline values: CDR1 SGHTA, CDR2 FQGNSA. The CDR3 loop spans 15 amino acids. V lost 5 bases, J lost 4 bases, and 8 bases stayed unmatched. CDR3 sequence: CASSPPLTGGNTIYF. The CDR3 region has the DNA TGTGCCAGCAGCCCCCCCTTGACAGGGGGAAACACCATATATTTT.

The chain carries TRBV9 and TRBJ2-2; weak D call: TRBD1 (6 bases). Germline V lookup: CDR1 SGDLS, CDR2 YYNGEE. Trimming pared 0 bases from V and 1 base from J, leaving 10 bases between. The CDR3 has 16 residues. The CDR3 sequence: CASSVEGHLNTGELFF. DNA for the CDR3: TGTGCCAGCAGCGTAGAGGGACATTTGAACACCGGGGAGCTGTTTTTT. Complete variable domain (other parts from reference TRBV9 and TRBJ2-2): DSGVTQTPKHLITATGQRVTLRCSPRSGDLSVYWYQQSLDQGLQFLIQYYNGEERAKGNILERFSAQQFPDLHSELNLSSLELGDSALYFCASSVEGHLNTGELFFGEGSRLTVL.

CDR3 region: CASRKDRGSQTQYF. The CDR3 nucleotides are TGTGCCAGCAGAAAAGACAGGGGTTCTCAGACCCAGTACTTC. The chain has TRBV7-2 and TRBJ2-5; 8 bases map to TRBD1. Germline lookup yields CDR1 SGHTA and CDR2 FQGNSA. The CDR3 spans 14 residues. Trimming removed 6 bases from V and 6 bases from J; junction bases left unmatched: 9. Together with reference TRBV7-2 and TRBJ2-5, the CDR3 gives the full variable domain: GAGVSQSPSNKVTEKGKDVELRCDPISGHTALYWYRQSLGQGLEFLIYFQGNSAPDKSGLPSDRFSAERTGGSVSTLTIQRTQQEDSAVYLCASRKDRGSQTQYFGPGTRLLVL.

About this clone itself: Other DNA sequences in the same sample also yield this CDR3. The rearrangement links TRBV12-3 or TRBV12-4 to TRBJ2-5; D is unclear. CDR3 length equals 12 residues. The V end lost 6 bases, the J end lost 4 bases, and 9 bases lay between the germline ends. DNA for the CDR3: TGTGCCAGCAGCCCCGCAGGAGAGACCCAGTACTTC. It translates to CASSPAGETQYF.

V gene TRBV19 combines with J gene TRBJ1-3; D is unclear. Germline V CDR1 and CDR2: LNHDA, SQIVND (reference sequence). The CDR3 has 15 residues. V was shortened by 10 bases and J by 0 bases, with 16 bases between the two germline ends. The DNA of the CDR3 is TGTGCCACACGACTCCGCAGATCCTCTGGAAACACCATATATTTT. This translates into CATRLRRSSGNTIYF.

Remarks on this clone: This specimen includes other DNA sequences encoding the same CDR3. The chain uses TRBV2 and TRBJ2-3; 7 bases fit TRBD1. Per germline, CDR1 SNHLY and CDR2 FYNNEI. Trimming at V came to 4 bases and at J to 0 bases, leaving 1 base not matched to a gene. The CDR3 runs 14 residues. CDR3 amino acids: CASSGQGSTDTQYF. The CDR3 nucleotides are TGTGCCAGCAGTGGACAGGGTAGCACAGATACGCAGTATTTT.